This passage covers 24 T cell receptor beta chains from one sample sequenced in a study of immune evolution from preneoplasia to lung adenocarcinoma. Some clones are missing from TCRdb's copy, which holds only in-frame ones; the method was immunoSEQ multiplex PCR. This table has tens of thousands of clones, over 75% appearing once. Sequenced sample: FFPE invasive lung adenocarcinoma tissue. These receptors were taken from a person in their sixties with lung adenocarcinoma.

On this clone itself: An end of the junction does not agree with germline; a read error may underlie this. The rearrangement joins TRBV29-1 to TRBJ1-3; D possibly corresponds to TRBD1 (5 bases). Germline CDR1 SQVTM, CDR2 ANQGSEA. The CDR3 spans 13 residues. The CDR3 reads CSARGASGNIIYF. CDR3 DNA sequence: TGCAGCGCTAGAGGGGCCTCTGGAAACATCATATATTTT.

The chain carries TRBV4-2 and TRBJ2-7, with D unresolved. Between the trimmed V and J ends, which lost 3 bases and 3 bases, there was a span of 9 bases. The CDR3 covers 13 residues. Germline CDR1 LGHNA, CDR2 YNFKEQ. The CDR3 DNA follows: TGTGCCAGCAGCCAGGACGACTTCTACGAGCAGTACTTC. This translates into CASSQDDFYEQYF.

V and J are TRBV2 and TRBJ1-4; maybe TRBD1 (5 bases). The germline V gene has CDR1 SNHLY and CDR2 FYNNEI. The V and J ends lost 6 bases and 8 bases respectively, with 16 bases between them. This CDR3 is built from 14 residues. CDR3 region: CASRAGIPGEKLFF. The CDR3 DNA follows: TGTGCCAGCAGGGCCGGGATCCCAGGGGAAAAACTGTTTTTT.

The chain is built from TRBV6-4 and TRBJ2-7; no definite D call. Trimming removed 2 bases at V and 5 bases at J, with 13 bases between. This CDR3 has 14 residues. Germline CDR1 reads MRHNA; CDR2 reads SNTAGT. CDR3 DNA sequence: TGTGCCAGCAGTGACATCCCTGGGTCCCACGAGCAGTACTTC. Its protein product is CASSDIPGSHEQYF.

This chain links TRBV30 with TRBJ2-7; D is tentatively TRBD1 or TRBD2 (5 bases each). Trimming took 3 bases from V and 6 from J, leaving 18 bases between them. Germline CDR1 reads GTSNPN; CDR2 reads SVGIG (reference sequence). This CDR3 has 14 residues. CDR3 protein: CAWRGPTPGGEQYF. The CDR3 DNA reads TGTGCCTGGAGGGGACCCACCCCGGGTGGCGAGCAGTACTTC.

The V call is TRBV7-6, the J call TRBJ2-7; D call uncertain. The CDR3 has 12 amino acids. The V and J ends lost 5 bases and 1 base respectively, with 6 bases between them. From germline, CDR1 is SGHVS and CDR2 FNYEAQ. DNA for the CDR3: TGTGCCAGCAGCCTAGGGTCCTACGAGCAGTACTTC. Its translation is CASSLGSYEQYF.

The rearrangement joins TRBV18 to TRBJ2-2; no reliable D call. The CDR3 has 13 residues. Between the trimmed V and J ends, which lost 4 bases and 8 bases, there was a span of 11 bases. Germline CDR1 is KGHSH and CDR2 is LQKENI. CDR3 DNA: TGTGCCAGCTCACTCGGACCCGAAGGGGAGCTGTTTTTT. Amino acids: CASSLGPEGELFF. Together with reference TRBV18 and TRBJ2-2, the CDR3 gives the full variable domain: NAGVMQNPRHLVRRRGQEARLRCSPMKGHSHVYWYRQLPEEGLKFMVYLQKENIIDESGMPKERFSAEFPKEGPSILRIQQVVRGDSAAYFCASSLGPEGELFFGEGSRLTVL.

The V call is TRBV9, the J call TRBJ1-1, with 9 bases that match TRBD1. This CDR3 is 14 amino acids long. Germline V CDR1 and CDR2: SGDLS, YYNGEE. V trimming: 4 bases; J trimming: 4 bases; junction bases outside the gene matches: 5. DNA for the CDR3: TGTGCCAGCAGCCGGGACAGGGTTCTCACTGAAGCTTTCTTT. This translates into CASSRDRVLTEAFF.

CDR3 nucleotides: TGTGCCAGCAGTTCAGCCGACCAAGAGACCCAGTACTTC. Its translation is CASSSADQETQYF. The chain combines TRBV27 with TRBJ2-5; no definite D call. V lost 4 bases to trimming and J lost 0 bases, with 6 bases between them. CDR1 MNHEY and CDR2 SMNVEV come from the germline V gene (reference sequence). The CDR3 runs 13 residues.

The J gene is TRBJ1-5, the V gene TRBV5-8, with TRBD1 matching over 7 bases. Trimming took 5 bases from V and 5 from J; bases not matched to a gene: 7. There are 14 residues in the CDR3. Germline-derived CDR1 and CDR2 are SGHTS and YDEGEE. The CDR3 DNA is TGTGCCAGCAGGGCCCGACAGGGCTATCAGCCCCAGCATTTT. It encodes CASRARQGYQPQHF.

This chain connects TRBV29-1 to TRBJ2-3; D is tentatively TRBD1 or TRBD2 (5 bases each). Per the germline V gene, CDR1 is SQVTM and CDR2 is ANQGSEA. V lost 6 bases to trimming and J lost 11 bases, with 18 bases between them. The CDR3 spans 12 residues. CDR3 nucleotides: TGCAGCGTCCGGGACGGAACCCTCGGGCAGTATTTT. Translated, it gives CSVRDGTLGQYF.

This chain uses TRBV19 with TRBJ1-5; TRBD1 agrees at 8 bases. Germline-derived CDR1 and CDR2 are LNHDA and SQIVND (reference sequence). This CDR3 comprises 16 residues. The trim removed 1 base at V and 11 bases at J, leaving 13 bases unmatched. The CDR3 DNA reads TGTGCCAGTAGTATAGGGGGGGGACAGGTCGTGGCAGCCCAGCATTTT. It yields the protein CASSIGGGQVVAAQHF.

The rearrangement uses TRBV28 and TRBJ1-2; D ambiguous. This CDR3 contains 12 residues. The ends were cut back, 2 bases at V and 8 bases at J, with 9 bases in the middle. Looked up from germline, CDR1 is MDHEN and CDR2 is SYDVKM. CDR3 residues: CASSLGVRGYTF. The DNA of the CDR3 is TGTGCCAGCAGTTTAGGGGTTCGGGGCTACACCTTC.

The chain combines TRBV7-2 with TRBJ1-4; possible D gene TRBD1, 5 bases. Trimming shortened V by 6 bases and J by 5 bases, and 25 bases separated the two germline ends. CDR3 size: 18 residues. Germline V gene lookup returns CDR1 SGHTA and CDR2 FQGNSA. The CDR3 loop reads CASSPSPSRGDLNEKLFF. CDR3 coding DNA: TGTGCCAGCAGTCCTTCTCCTAGTAGGGGTGATCTGAATGAAAAACTGTTTTTT.

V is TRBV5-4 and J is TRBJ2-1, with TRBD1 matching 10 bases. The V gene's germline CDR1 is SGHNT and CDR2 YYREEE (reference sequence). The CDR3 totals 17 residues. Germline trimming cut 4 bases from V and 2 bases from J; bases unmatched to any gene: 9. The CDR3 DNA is TGTGCCAGCAGCCGACCCGACAGGGGGCTGGCCTACAATGAGCAGTTCTTC. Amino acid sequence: CASSRPDRGLAYNEQFF. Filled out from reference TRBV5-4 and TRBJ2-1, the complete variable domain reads ETGVTQSPTHLIKTRGQQVTLRCSSQSGHNTVSWYQQALGQGPQFIFQYYREEENGRGNFPPRFSGLQFPNYSSELNVNALELDDSALYLCASSRPDRGLAYNEQFFGPGTRLTVL.

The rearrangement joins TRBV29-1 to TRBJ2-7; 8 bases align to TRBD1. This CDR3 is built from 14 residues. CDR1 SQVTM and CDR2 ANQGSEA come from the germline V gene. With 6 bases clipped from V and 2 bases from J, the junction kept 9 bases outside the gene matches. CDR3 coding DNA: TGCAGCGTGCACCAGGGGGCTAGGACCTACGAGCAGTACTTC. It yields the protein CSVHQGARTYEQYF.

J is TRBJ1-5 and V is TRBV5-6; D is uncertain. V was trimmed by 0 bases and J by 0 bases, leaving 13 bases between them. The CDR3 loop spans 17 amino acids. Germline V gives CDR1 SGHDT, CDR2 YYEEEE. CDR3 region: CASSLGERVYSNQPQHF. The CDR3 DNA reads TGTGCCAGCAGCTTGGGGGAGAGGGTTTATAGCAATCAGCCCCAGCATTTT.

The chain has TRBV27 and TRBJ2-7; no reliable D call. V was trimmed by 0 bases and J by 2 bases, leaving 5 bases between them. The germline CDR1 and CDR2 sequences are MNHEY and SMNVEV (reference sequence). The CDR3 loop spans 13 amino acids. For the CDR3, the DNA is TGTGCCAGCAGTTTATCTCCCGCCTACGAGCAGTACTTC. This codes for CASSLSPAYEQYF.

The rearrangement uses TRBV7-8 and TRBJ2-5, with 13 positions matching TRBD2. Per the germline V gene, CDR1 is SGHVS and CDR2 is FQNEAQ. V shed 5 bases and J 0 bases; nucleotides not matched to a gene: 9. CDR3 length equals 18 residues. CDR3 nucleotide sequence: TGTGCCAGCAGCACACTAGCGGGAGGGCTTTATGACCAAGAGACCCAGTACTTC. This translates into CASSTLAGGLYDQETQYF.

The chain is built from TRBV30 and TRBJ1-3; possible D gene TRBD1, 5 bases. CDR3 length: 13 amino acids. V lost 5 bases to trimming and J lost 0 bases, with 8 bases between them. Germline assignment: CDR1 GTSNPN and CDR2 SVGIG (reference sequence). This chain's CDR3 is CAWDSSSGNTIYF. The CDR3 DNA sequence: TGTGCCTGGGACAGCAGCTCTGGAAACACCATATATTTT. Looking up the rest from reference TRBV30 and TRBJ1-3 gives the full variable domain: SQTIHQWPATLVQPVGSPLSLECTVEGTSNPNLYWYRQAAGRGLQLLFYSVGIGQISSEVPQNLSASRPQDRQFILSSKKLLLSDSGFYLCAWDSSSGNTIYFGEGSWLTVV.

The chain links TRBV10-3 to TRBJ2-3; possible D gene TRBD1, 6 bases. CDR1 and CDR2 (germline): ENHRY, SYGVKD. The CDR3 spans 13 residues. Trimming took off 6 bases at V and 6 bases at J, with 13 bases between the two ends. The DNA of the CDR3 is TGTGCCATCAGACAGGGCTTACAGGATACGCAGTATTTT. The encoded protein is CAIRQGLQDTQYF.

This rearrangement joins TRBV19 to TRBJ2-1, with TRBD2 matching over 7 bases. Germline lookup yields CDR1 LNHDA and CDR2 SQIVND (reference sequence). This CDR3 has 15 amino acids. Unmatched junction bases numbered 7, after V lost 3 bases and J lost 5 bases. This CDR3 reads CASSIRGRGDNEQFF. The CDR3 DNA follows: TGTGCCAGTAGTATTCGCGGGAGAGGGGACAATGAGCAGTTCTTC.

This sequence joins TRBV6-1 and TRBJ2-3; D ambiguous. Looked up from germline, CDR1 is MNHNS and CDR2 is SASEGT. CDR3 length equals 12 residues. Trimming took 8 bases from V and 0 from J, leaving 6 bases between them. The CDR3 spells CASRRSTDTQYF. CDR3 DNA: TGTGCCAGCCGGCGGAGCACAGATACGCAGTATTTT.

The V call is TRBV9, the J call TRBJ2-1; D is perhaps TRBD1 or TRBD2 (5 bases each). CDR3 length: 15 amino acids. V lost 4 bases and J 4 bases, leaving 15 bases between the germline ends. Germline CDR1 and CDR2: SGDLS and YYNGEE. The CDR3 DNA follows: TGTGCCAGCAGCCCCAGGGACCGCCAATACAATGAGCAGTTCTTC. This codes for CASSPRDRQYNEQFF. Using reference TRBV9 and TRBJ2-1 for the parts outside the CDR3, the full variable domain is DSGVTQTPKHLITATGQRVTLRCSPRSGDLSVYWYQQSLDQGLQFLIQYYNGEERAKGNILERFSAQQFPDLHSELNLSSLELGDSALYFCASSPRDRQYNEQFFGPGTRLTVL.